This entry features one T cell receptor beta chain sequence. V dropped 7 bases and J dropped 2 bases, with 21 bases sitting between them. Germline lookup yields CDR1 SGHRS and CDR2 YFSETQ. There are 17 residues in the CDR3. These data come from a study of blood T cell repertoires in COVID-19. Only in-frame clones appear in the TCRdb table, and some are missing; sequencing was by immunoSEQ multiplex PCR. The sample carries 300,000 or so clones, roughly nine tenths recorded once. The sequence was obtained from a man between 60 and 75 years old who had recovered from COVID-19. Sequenced material: PBMCs or T cells enriched from blood (not recorded which). The V and J genes are TRBV5-1 and TRBJ2-2; D is perhaps TRBD1 (5 bases). CDR3: CASYDSPTALNTGELFF. The DNA of the CDR3 is TGCGCCAGCTACGATTCACCGACAGCCCTAAACACCGGGGAGCTGTTTTTT.